The 22 T cell receptor beta chains listed next were all sequenced from one sample in a study of T cell responses to AZD1222 COVID-19 vaccine. Measured with immunoSEQ multiplex PCR; TCRdb has only the in-frame clones, and not every one. The sample consists of 100,000 or so clones, around nine tenths of them appearing once. Sequencing used peripheral blood, obtained 28 days after the second AZD1222 dose. These TCRs come from an adult who received the AZD1222 COVID-19 vaccine.

The sample holds one count of this clone. The genes are TRBV2 and TRBJ2-7; 9 bases agree with TRBD2. CDR1 is SNHLY, CDR2 FYNNEI, per germline. V shed 0 bases, J shed 2 bases, and the junction held 2 bases outside the gene matches. This CDR3 is 15 amino acids long. CDR3: CASSEASGSTYEQYF. CDR3 DNA sequence: TGTGCCAGCAGTGAAGCTAGCGGGAGCACCTACGAGCAGTACTTC.

This chain joins TRBV11-2 and TRBJ2-1; TRBD2 aligns across 10 bases. CDR1 SGHAT and CDR2 FQNNGV come from the germline V gene. Trimming cost V 4 bases and J 4 bases; bases outside gene matches: 4. This CDR3 has 15 residues. Here the CDR3 reads CASSWASGSYNEQFF. In DNA form, the CDR3 reads TGTGCCAGCAGCTGGGCTAGCGGGAGTTACAATGAGCAGTTCTTC.

In DNA form, the CDR3 reads TGTGCCAGCAGCTACGGGACAGGGGGAGTGTACGAGCAGTACTTC. It is translated as CASSYGTGGVYEQYF. The genes are TRBV7-2 and TRBJ2-7; 11 bases agree with TRBD1. Trimming took 4 bases from V and 4 from J; bases not matched to a gene: 6. This CDR3 has 15 amino acids. Germline V gives CDR1 SGHTA, CDR2 FQGNSA.

This clone was seen only once. This sequence joins TRBV10-1 and TRBJ1-2; D not certain. Germline CDR1 WNHNN, CDR2 SYGVQD (reference sequence). This CDR3 has 13 residues. V dropped 3 bases and J dropped 7 bases, with 12 bases sitting between them. As DNA, the CDR3 is TGCGCCAGCAGTGACAAGGGCCGGACTGGCTACACCTTC. This codes for CASSDKGRTGYTF.

The chain couples TRBV6-5 to TRBJ1-4; no clear D gene. Germline CDR1 MNHEY, CDR2 SVGAGI. The germline V and J ends were trimmed by 2 bases and 7 bases, with 11 bases remaining between them. This CDR3 spans 14 amino acids. The CDR3 protein is CASSYVGKIEKLFF. The CDR3 DNA is TGTGCCAGCAGTTACGTGGGGAAAATTGAAAAACTGTTTTTT.

The chain links TRBV5-1 to TRBJ1-6; 11 nucleotides align to TRBD1. CDR3 length: 13 residues. Germline V gene data show CDR1 as SGHRS and CDR2 as YFSETQ. The ends lost 7 bases at V and 10 bases at J; junction bases unmatched: 4. CDR3 in DNA: TGCGCCAGCCAAGGACAGGGGGCATCACCCCTCCACTTT. Translation: CASQGQGASPLHF.

The genes are TRBV25-1 and TRBJ1-6; 7 positions agree with TRBD1. The CDR3 contains 14 residues. Germline assignment: CDR1 MGHDK and CDR2 SYGVNS. After removal of 8 bases from V and 5 bases from J, the junction contained 6 bases not matched to a gene. The CDR3 loop is CASQSTGNNSPLHF. In nucleotides, the CDR3 is TGTGCCAGCCAATCGACAGGGAATAATTCACCCCTCCACTTT.

The chain uses TRBV9 and TRBJ2-1; D is possibly TRBD2 (6 bases). Deletions cut 6 bases from V and 4 bases from J, with 14 bases between. This CDR3 is 14 amino acids long. Per germline, CDR1 SGDLS and CDR2 YYNGEE. CDR3 nucleotide sequence: TGTGCCAGCAATGACGGGGGTTCTTACAATGAGCAGTTCTTC. Its protein is CASNDGGSYNEQFF.

This sequence joins TRBV13 and TRBJ1-4; TRBD1 matches at 7 bases. The CDR3 has 14 residues. V dropped 5 bases and J dropped 7; count of bases not matched to a gene: 7. Germline lookup yields CDR1 PRHDT and CDR2 FYEKMQ (reference sequence). The CDR3 coding sequence is TGTGCCAGCAGCCAAACAGGGGAATTTGAAAAACTGTTTTTT. It yields the protein CASSQTGEFEKLFF.

J is TRBJ2-1 and V is TRBV6-9; no firm D call. From germline, CDR1 is MNHGY and CDR2 SVAAGI. The CDR3 consists of 13 residues. The V and J ends lost 8 bases and 0 bases respectively, with 8 bases between them. Here the CDR3 DNA reads TGTGCCAGCGCGCCGAGCTCCTACAATGAGCAGTTCTTC. Its translation is CASAPSSYNEQFF.

V gene TRBV7-3 combines with J gene TRBJ2-6, with a possible D match to TRBD1 (6 bases). Germline CDR1 and CDR2: SGHTA and FQGTGA. The CDR3 runs 20 residues. The V end lost 4 bases, the J end lost 0 bases, and 22 bases lay between the germline ends. This CDR3 is CASSSQPMTGGFSGANVLTF. In nucleotides, the CDR3 is TGTGCCAGCAGCTCCCAGCCCATGACAGGCGGCTTCTCTGGGGCCAACGTCCTGACTTTC.

The CDR3 region has the DNA TGCGCCAGCACCCAAACATCGGACAGGGTGTACTATGGCTACACCTTC. Protein product: CASTQTSDRVYYGYTF. The chain carries TRBV23-1 and TRBJ1-2, with TRBD1 matching 8 bases. TRBV23-1 is labeled an ORF, and its function is uncertain. V dropped 7 bases and J dropped 3; count of bases not matched to a gene: 13. The CDR3 runs 16 residues.

The V call is TRBV7-3, the J call TRBJ2-1, with 9 nucleotides matching TRBD2. This CDR3 contains 16 residues. The V gene's germline CDR1 is SGHTA and CDR2 FQGTGA. V dropped 3 bases and J dropped 8; count of bases not matched to a gene: 11. The CDR3 bases are TGTGCCAGCAGCTTGGGTTTTAGCGGGAGAAGCGATGAGCAGTTCTTC. This codes for CASSLGFSGRSDEQFF.

The V call is TRBV30, the J call TRBJ2-7, with TRBD1 identical over 9 bases. CDR1 GTSNPN and CDR2 SVGIG come from the germline V gene (reference sequence). The CDR3 sequence is 19 residues long. The trim removed 2 bases at V and 3 bases at J, leaving 20 bases unmatched. In DNA, the CDR3 is TGTGCCTGGAGTCCACTTTCCGGGACAGGGTTTCGGGTACGCTACGAGCAGTACTTC. Its protein is CAWSPLSGTGFRVRYEQYF.

The rearrangement uses TRBV7-9 and TRBJ2-3; TRBD2 matches at 9 bases. Germline lookup yields CDR1 SEHNR and CDR2 FQNEAQ (reference sequence). V was pared by 3 bases and J by 4 bases, with 11 bases of the junction left unmatched. The CDR3 is 17 amino acids. This chain's CDR3 is CASSLVPGLAFADTQYF. In DNA, the CDR3 is TGTGCCAGCAGCTTGGTCCCGGGACTAGCATTTGCAGATACGCAGTATTTT.

V gene TRBV19 combines with J gene TRBJ1-2; no clear D. CDR3 length: 10 amino acids. V lost 10 bases, J lost 3 bases, and 6 bases lay in between. CDR1 is LNHDA, CDR2 SQIVND, per germline (reference sequence). The CDR3 region is CATQYYGYTF. The CDR3 DNA is TGTGCCACCCAGTACTATGGCTACACCTTC.

The J gene is TRBJ1-2, the V gene TRBV7-2; D is unresolved. Germline assignment: CDR1 SGHTA and CDR2 FQGNSA. The CDR3 spans 15 residues. V was pared by 5 bases and J by 0 bases, with 13 bases between. Here the CDR3 reads CASSPMVGANYGYTF. The CDR3 DNA reads TGTGCCAGCAGCCCCATGGTCGGTGCTAACTATGGCTACACCTTC.

Only one count was recorded for this clone. The V gene is TRBV21-1, the J gene TRBJ2-6; TRBD1 reflects the table's D call only, with no check against the DNA. TRBV21-1 is designated a pseudogene. The CDR3 spans 16 residues. The CDR3 DNA reads TGTGCCAGCACCCAGGACAGGAGCTCTGGGGCCAACGTCCTGACTTTC. Translating gives CASTQDRSSGANVLTF.

The chain joins TRBV3-1 (or the pseudogene TRBV3-2) to TRBJ2-2, with 8 bases lining up with TRBD1. This CDR3 is 15 amino acids long. Germline V gene sequence: CDR1 LGHDT, CDR2 YNNKEL (reference sequence). The V and J ends lost 4 bases and 4 bases, in that order; junction bases with no gene match: 5. The CDR3 region has the DNA TGTGCCAGCAGCCCCCCGGGACAGGCCACCGGGGAGCTGTTTTTT. It is translated as CASSPPGQATGELFF.

The chain has TRBV12-3 or TRBV12-4 and TRBJ2-3; no firm D call. The CDR3 is 12 residues long. Trimming removed 6 bases from V and 8 bases from J, with 12 bases in between. The CDR3 reads CASSLIVTTQYF. The CDR3, as DNA: TGTGCCAGCAGCCTTATAGTGACTACGCAGTATTTT.

The chain couples TRBV3-1 (or the pseudogene TRBV3-2) to TRBJ1-3; no reliable D call. The CDR3 runs to 14 residues. V shed 0 bases and J shed 9 bases, with 12 bases lying between them. CDR1 is LGHDT and CDR2 is YNNKEL in the germline V gene (reference sequence). The CDR3 spells CASSQDYPLGTIYF. The DNA for the CDR3 is TGTGCCAGCAGCCAAGATTACCCACTAGGCACCATATATTTT.

The genes are TRBV28 and TRBJ2-7; 14 nucleotides agree with TRBD2. The ends lost 2 bases at V and 4 bases at J; junction bases unmatched: 4. This CDR3 comprises 16 residues. Germline lookup yields CDR1 MDHEN and CDR2 SYDVKM. CDR3 sequence (DNA): TGTGCCAGCAGTTTAATCGGGACTAGCGGGAGTTACGAGCAGTACTTC. Protein: CASSLIGTSGSYEQYF.